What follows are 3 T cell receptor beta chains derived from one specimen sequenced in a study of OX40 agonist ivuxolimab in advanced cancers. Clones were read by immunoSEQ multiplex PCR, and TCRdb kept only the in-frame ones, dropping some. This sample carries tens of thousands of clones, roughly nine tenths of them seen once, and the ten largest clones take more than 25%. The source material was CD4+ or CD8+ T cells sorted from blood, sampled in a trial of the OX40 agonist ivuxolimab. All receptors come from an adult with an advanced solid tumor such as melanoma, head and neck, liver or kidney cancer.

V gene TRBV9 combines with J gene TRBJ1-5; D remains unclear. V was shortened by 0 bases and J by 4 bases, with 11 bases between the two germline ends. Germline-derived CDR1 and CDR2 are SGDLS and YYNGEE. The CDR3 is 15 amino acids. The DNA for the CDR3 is TGTGCCAGCAGCGTAGGCGAGACACGGAATCAGCCCCAGCATTTT. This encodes CASSVGETRNQPQHF. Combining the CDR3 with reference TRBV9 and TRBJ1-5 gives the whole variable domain DSGVTQTPKHLITATGQRVTLRCSPRSGDLSVYWYQQSLDQGLQFLIQYYNGEERAKGNILERFSAQQFPDLHSELNLSSLELGDSALYFCASSVGETRNQPQHFGDGTRLSIL.

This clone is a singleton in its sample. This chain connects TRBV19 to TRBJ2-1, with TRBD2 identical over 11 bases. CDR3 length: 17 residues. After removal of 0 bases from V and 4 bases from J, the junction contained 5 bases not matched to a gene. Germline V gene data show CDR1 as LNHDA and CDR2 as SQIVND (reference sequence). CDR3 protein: CASSIDDSSGRYNEQFF. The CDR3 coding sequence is TGTGCCAGTAGTATAGATGATTCTAGCGGGAGGTACAATGAGCAGTTCTTC.

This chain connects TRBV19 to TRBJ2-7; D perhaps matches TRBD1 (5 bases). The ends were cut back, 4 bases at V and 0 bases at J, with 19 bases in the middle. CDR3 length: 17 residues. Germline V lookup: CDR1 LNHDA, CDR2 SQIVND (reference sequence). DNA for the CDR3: TGTGCCAGTAGTACTGGCCAGGGTCCCTACAGCTCCTACGAGCAGTACTTC. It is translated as CASSTGQGPYSSYEQYF.